These 15 T cell receptor beta chains came from one sample sequenced in a study of siplizumab effects on memory and regulatory T cells. Libraries were prepared by immunoSEQ multiplex PCR; TCRdb keeps only in-frame clonotypes and omits some of them. The profile shows fewer than 130,000 clones, more than 90% of them singletons. The sequenced sample was CD4+ T cells sorted from blood. The receptors stem from a human donor in good health.

The rearrangement links TRBV5-4 to TRBJ1-1; 11 positions match TRBD1. V dropped 4 bases and J dropped 5; count of bases not matched to a gene: 7. The CDR3 sequence is 15 residues long. Germline V gene sequence: CDR1 SGHNT, CDR2 YYREEE (reference sequence). The CDR3 spells CASSTLDRGRTEAFF. The CDR3 nucleotides are TGTGCCAGCAGCACCCTGGACAGGGGGCGGACTGAAGCTTTCTTT.

This chain joins TRBV9 and TRBJ1-3; 11 bases are a match to TRBD1. Trimming took 7 bases from V and 4 from J; bases not matched to a gene: 7. CDR1 and CDR2 (germline): SGDLS, YYNGEE. The length of the CDR3 is 15 residues. CDR3 loop: CASGTGGALGNTIYF. The CDR3 DNA reads TGTGCCAGCGGGACAGGGGGGGCTCTGGGAAACACCATATATTTT. Drawing the rest from reference TRBV9 and TRBJ1-3, the complete variable domain is DSGVTQTPKHLITATGQRVTLRCSPRSGDLSVYWYQQSLDQGLQFLIQYYNGEERAKGNILERFSAQQFPDLHSELNLSSLELGDSALYFCASGTGGALGNTIYFGEGSWLTVV.

This clone has just a few counts. The J gene is TRBJ1-1, the V gene TRBV6-5; D gene unclear. Looked up from germline, CDR1 is MNHEY and CDR2 is SVGAGI. V was trimmed by 5 bases and J by 1 base, leaving 11 bases between them. The CDR3 consists of 14 residues. CDR3 coding DNA: TGTGCCAGCAGTACGGACTTATGGAACACTGAAGCTTTCTTT. Translating gives CASSTDLWNTEAFF.

V usage is TRBV18 and J usage is TRBJ2-1, with 7 bases matching TRBD2. V was pared by 3 bases and J by 1 base, with 9 bases of the junction left unmatched. Germline V gene data show CDR1 as KGHSH and CDR2 as LQKENI. The CDR3 has 17 amino acids. CDR3 region: CASSPLNSGFSYNEQFF. DNA for the CDR3: TGTGCCAGCTCACCCCTTAATAGCGGGTTTTCCTACAATGAGCAGTTCTTC.

The chain combines TRBV14 with TRBJ2-1; 10 bases match TRBD2. Germline assignment: CDR1 SGHDN and CDR2 FVKESK. After removal of 6 bases from V and 7 bases from J, the junction contained 3 bases not matched to a gene. The CDR3 runs 13 residues. The CDR3 DNA is TGTGCCAGCAGTGGACTAGCGGAAAATGAGCAGTTCTTC. Amino acids: CASSGLAENEQFF.

The V and J genes are TRBV2 and TRBJ2-1; the D gene is possibly TRBD2 (5 bases). This CDR3 has 15 amino acids. V was trimmed by 3 bases and J by 4 bases, leaving 13 bases between them. Germline CDR1 reads SNHLY; CDR2 reads FYNNEI. CDR3: CASSDARDLYNEQFF. Here the CDR3 DNA reads TGTGCCAGCAGTGACGCTCGGGATTTGTACAATGAGCAGTTCTTC.

The chain has TRBV5-6 and TRBJ2-2; 8 positions match TRBD2. The V gene's germline CDR1 is SGHDT and CDR2 YYEEEE. The V gene end was trimmed by 4 bases and the J gene end by 4 bases; junction bases not matched to a gene: 9. The CDR3 has 16 residues. CDR3 region: CASSLTSARPTGELFF. The CDR3 nucleotides read TGTGCCAGCAGCCTGACTAGCGCGAGGCCCACCGGGGAGCTGTTTTTT. The full variable domain, completed using reference TRBV5-6 and TRBJ2-2, is DAGVTQSPTHLIKTRGQQVTLRCSPKSGHDTVSWYQQALGQGPQFIFQYYEEEERQRGNFPDRFSGHQFPNYSSELNVNALLLGDSALYLCASSLTSARPTGELFFGEGSRLTVL.

The rearrangement joins TRBV5-6 to TRBJ1-6, with unresolved D. The CDR3 loop spans 12 amino acids. Trimming removed 4 bases from V and 9 bases from J, with 8 bases in between. The V gene's germline CDR1 is SGHDT and CDR2 YYEEEE. The CDR3 nucleotides read TGTGCCAGCAGCGGGCAGACTTCACCCCTCCACTTT. Its protein product is CASSGQTSPLHF.

The chain combines TRBV6-1 with TRBJ2-7; 7 nucleotides match TRBD2. CDR3 length: 15 amino acids. V dropped 1 base and J dropped 2; count of bases not matched to a gene: 5. The germline gives CDR1 MNHNS, CDR2 SASEGT. Here the CDR3 DNA reads TGTGCCAGCAGTGAAGACCCGAGCGGGACCTACGAGCAGTACTTC. Its protein is CASSEDPSGTYEQYF.

This rearrangement joins TRBV28 to TRBJ2-5; D possibly corresponds to TRBD2 (6 bases). V dropped 5 bases and J dropped 1 base, with 8 bases sitting between them. CDR1 is MDHEN and CDR2 is SYDVKM in the germline V gene. The CDR3 has 13 residues. CDR3 in DNA: TGTGCCAGCAGTAGCGGGTTCCAAGAGACCCAGTACTTC. Translation: CASSSGFQETQYF.

The chain employs TRBV11-3 and TRBJ1-3; TRBD1 might be the D (5 bases). The CDR3 spans 17 residues. With 3 bases removed from V and 1 base from J, the gap between germline ends came to 16 bases. Germline loops: CDR1 SGHNT, CDR2 YENEEA. CDR3 residues: CASSFVVRGWSGNTIYF. The CDR3 nucleotides are TGTGCCAGCAGCTTTGTGGTGAGGGGCTGGTCTGGAAACACCATATATTTT.

The V gene is TRBV6-6, the J gene TRBJ2-5, with 8 bases identical to TRBD1. Germline CDR1 is MNHNY and CDR2 is SVGAGI (reference sequence). The CDR3 consists of 15 residues. V gave up 6 bases and J gave up 5 bases; unmatched junction bases: 11. CDR3 sequence reads: CASSYGQGLGETQYF. CDR3 nucleotides: TGTGCCAGCAGCTACGGACAGGGCCTAGGGGAGACCCAGTACTTC.

The chain combines TRBV5-4 with TRBJ1-3, with 9 bases fitting TRBD1. The CDR3 extends over 15 amino acids. V dropped 3 bases and J dropped 4; count of bases not matched to a gene: 5. Germline CDR1 SGHNT, CDR2 YYREEE (reference sequence). The CDR3 here is CASSYNRGLGNTIYF. CDR3 bases: TGTGCCAGCAGCTATAACAGGGGGCTCGGAAACACCATATATTTT.

CDR3 residues: CASSSQGDTQYF. CDR3 DNA: TGCGCCAGCAGCTCACAGGGCGATACGCAGTATTTT. The rearrangement joins TRBV5-1 to TRBJ2-3, with D tentatively TRBD1 (6 bases). V shed 3 bases and J shed 6 bases, with 8 bases lying between them. The V gene's germline CDR1 is SGHRS and CDR2 YFSETQ. This CDR3 region has 12 residues.

The CDR3 protein is CASSLWQGNEKLFF. In DNA, the CDR3 is TGTGCCAGCAGTTTATGGCAGGGAAATGAAAAACTGTTTTTT. The genes are TRBV27 and TRBJ1-4; a possible D gene is TRBD1 (5 bases). CDR3 size: 14 residues. Germline V CDR1 and CDR2: MNHEY, SMNVEV (reference sequence). Trimming pared 1 base from V and 5 bases from J, leaving 8 bases between.